One and the same sample provided the 8 T cell receptor beta chains below, sequenced in a study of T cell repertoires in cytomegalovirus infection. Each CDR3 protein gets one entry after TCRdb re-called the reads with MiXCR. The table shows roughly 720,000 distinct CDR3 sequences, with 35% to 45% occurring only once. The sequenced sample consisted of PBMCs. Source of these receptors: a human donor in good health (CMV status not recorded). Some clones in this sample may be carry-over from other donors' samples.

The chain recombines TRBV5-6 with TRBJ2-2, with D unclear. Germline V gene sequence: CDR1 SGHDT, CDR2 YYEEEE. CDR3 length equals 16 residues. V was trimmed by 1 base and J by 1 base, leaving 11 bases between them. In nucleotides, the CDR3 is TGTGCCAGCAGCTTGTATGGAAAGCTGAACACCGGGGAGCTGTTTTTT. This translates into CASSLYGKLNTGELFF.

V and J are TRBV2 and TRBJ2-3; no clear D gene. The CDR3 loop spans 13 amino acids. Germline CDR1 reads SNHLY; CDR2 reads FYNNEI. V was shortened by 7 bases and J by 6 bases, with 14 bases between the two germline ends. Here the CDR3 reads CASTLDGWDTQYF. CDR3 DNA sequence: TGTGCCAGCACCCTAGATGGATGGGATACGCAGTATTTT.

This clonotype was recorded a few times. The rearrangement uses TRBV20-1 and TRBJ1-2; D gene ambiguous. Germline CDR1 is DFQATT and CDR2 is SNEGSKA (reference sequence). This CDR3 contains 14 residues. Trimming left V 1 base short and J 4 bases short, with 13 bases between. The CDR3 region is CSARVAGRLYGYTF. The CDR3 coding sequence is TGCAGTGCTAGAGTAGCCGGCAGGCTCTATGGCTACACCTTC.

This clonotype showed up many times. The V and J genes are TRBV7-9 and TRBJ2-1, with D possibly TRBD2 on 7 matching bases. V lost 3 bases to trimming and J lost 6 bases, with 15 bases between them. This CDR3 has 15 residues. Germline assignment: CDR1 SEHNR and CDR2 FQNEAQ (reference sequence). This CDR3 reads CASSFAGAGSNEQFF. The CDR3 DNA follows: TGTGCCAGCAGCTTCGCGGGGGCGGGCTCCAATGAGCAGTTCTTC.

In the case of this clonotype: A much larger clone sits a single nucleotide away, making a read error possible. DNA for the CDR3: TGTGCCAGCAGCTTGGGGTCGGATACCGGGGAGCTGTATTTT. Amino acids: CASSLGSDTGELYF. The chain employs TRBV7-9 and TRBJ2-2, with D possibly being TRBD2 (5 bases). The CDR3 consists of 14 residues. Germline CDR1 and CDR2: SEHNR and FQNEAQ (reference sequence).

This clonotype was seen only a few times. The chain links TRBV24-1 to TRBJ1-1; D may be TRBD1 (6 bases). Trimming cost V 5 bases and J 3 bases, with 12 bases left between them. The CDR3 consists of 14 residues. CDR1 and CDR2 (germline): KGHDR, SFDVKD. The CDR3 DNA reads as TGTGCCACCAGTGTGGGCAGGGGTGACACTGAAGCTTTCTTT. This sequence encodes CATSVGRGDTEAFF.

This clonotype was counted many times. The V call is TRBV6-4, the J call TRBJ1-5; 11 bases agree with TRBD1. CDR1 and CDR2 (germline): MRHNA, SNTAGT. The CDR3 is made up of 16 amino acids. Trimming removed 2 bases from V and 6 bases from J; junction bases left unmatched: 6. CDR3 residues: CASSDPGQGASQPQHF. For the CDR3, the DNA is TGTGCCAGCAGTGACCCCGGACAGGGGGCATCTCAGCCCCAGCATTTT.

In regard to this clonotype: In this CDR3 the conserved last residue, phenylalanine or tryptophan, is missing, so a read error is likely. This chain joins TRBV7-6 and TRBJ2-5; 8 positions agree with TRBD1. Germline trimming cut 4 bases from V and 1 base from J; bases unmatched to any gene: 14. The CDR3 length is 18 residues. Germline lookup yields CDR1 SGHVS and CDR2 FNYEAQ. CDR3 protein: CASSYKPSGTGGQETQYV. The CDR3 DNA follows: TGTGCCAGCAGCTACAAGCCTTCGGGTACAGGGGGCCAAGAGACCCAGTACGTC.